The sequence of this T cell receptor (beta chain) was determined in a study of blood T cell repertoires in COVID-19 (dated by TCRdb to the early 2020s). Study-wide context: Samples from collaborators originated in the United States, Italy and Spain and spanned both the acute and convalescent phases of COVID-19. HLA class I and class II types, where available, came from metadata supplied by the sample provider rather than from assay-based typing. Samples came from the ongoing ImmuneRACE study (first 160 participants) plus 1,254 subjects from 6 global collaborators. Deeply sampled blood TCRbeta repertoires from subjects exposed to, actively infected with, or recovered from COVID-19 were included in the dataset. The repertoires were released in a freely available public database meant as a resource for research on the immune response to SARS-CoV-2. The material from the prospective study consisted of cDNA or gDNA derived from T cells, B-cell-depleted T cells, or PBMCs. Nearly every sample came with metadata listing a de-identified subject ID, COVID-19 status, age in years and sex.

Overall study results and their limits: How much clinical and demographic metadata was included differed by source and by participant, and the metadata was provided uncurated.

To note about this clone: No cognate antigen has been identified for it. No base-level quality is on record; no much larger clone is a single base apart.

V is pruned by 0 bases and J by 15 bases, leaving 6 bases of the junction without a gene match. CDR1 and CDR2 are drawn from the germline V gene: SNHLY, FYNNEI. Counted from cysteine to phenylalanine, this CDR3 has 13 amino acids. Of the read, only the CDR3 DNA is kept; its 39 bases are in frame from base 1. Participants in the prospective study were enrolled through a virtual design, were aged roughly 18 to 100 years, and lived in approximately 25 United States geographic areas. To assign participants to cohorts, the prospective study relied on clinical history that participants themselves reported in a screening survey and a study questionnaire. Each participant in the prospective study had whole blood, serum and a nasopharyngeal or oropharyngeal swab collected by mobile phlebotomists. Additional blood draws and questionnaires over an approximately two-month period could optionally be provided by prospective study participants. Before DNA extraction, blood samples from the prospective study were shipped at room temperature or frozen.

TCRbeta CDR3 regions were amplified from genomic DNA using the immunoSEQ Assay, a bias-controlled multiplex PCR. Per the authors' processing: The number of nucleated cells in each sample was estimated from the amplification of reference gene primers within the assay. To quantify the absolute abundance of each unique TCRbeta CDR3 rearrangement, sequence reads were collapsed and filtered. For each sample, productive Simpson clonality was calculated by taking the square root of Simpson's diversity index across productive rearrangements. What TCRdb holds here is the immuneACCESS table cut down to in-frame rearrangements. Part of the clones is not present; checked against another copy, under half of the missing clones reflect an unresolved V gene, and the others are unexplained. Clone size and the V and J calls come from that table; the DNA yielded D and trimming. This sample is represented by about 210,000 clones; 70% to 90% of them were singletons. Approximately 2.3% of the sample is taken by the ten largest.

The chain is encoded by TRBV2 joined to TRBJ2-1; 9 nucleotides in the junction match TRBD2. This TCR was recovered from a woman in her thirties or forties with acute COVID-19. The specimen sequenced was PBMCs or T cells enriched from blood (not recorded which). DNA sequence: TGTGCCAGCAGTGAAGCCGTAGCGGGAGTGCGGTTCTTC. The translation is CASSEAVAGVRFF.